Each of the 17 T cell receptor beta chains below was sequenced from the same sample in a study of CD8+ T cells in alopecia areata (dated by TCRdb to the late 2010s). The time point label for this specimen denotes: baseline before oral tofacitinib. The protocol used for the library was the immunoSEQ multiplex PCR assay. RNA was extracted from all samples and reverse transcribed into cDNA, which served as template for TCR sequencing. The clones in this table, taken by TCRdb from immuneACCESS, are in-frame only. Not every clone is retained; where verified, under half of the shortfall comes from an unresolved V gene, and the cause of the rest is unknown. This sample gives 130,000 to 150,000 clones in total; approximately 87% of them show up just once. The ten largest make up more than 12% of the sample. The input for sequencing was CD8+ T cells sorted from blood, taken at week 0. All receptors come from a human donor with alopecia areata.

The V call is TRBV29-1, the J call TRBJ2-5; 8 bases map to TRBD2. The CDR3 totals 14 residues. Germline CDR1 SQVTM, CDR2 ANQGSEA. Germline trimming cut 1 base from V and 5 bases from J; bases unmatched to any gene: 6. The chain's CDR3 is CSVEGSAGVETQYF. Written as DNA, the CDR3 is TGCAGCGTTGAAGGGTCAGCGGGAGTGGAGACCCAGTACTTC.

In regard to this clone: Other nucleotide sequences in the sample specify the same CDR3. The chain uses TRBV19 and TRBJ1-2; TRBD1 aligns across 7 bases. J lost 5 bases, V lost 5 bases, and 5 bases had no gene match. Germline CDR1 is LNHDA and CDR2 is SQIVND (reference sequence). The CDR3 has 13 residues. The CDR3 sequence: CASSFGTAYGYTF. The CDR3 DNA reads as TGTGCCAGTAGTTTCGGGACAGCTTATGGCTACACCTTC. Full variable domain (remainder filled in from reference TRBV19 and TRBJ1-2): DGGITQSPKYLFRKEGQNVTLSCEQNLNHDAMYWYRQDPGQGLRLIYYSQIVNDFQKGDIAEGYSVSREKKESFPLTVTSAQKNPTAFYLCASSFGTAYGYTFGSGTRLTVV.

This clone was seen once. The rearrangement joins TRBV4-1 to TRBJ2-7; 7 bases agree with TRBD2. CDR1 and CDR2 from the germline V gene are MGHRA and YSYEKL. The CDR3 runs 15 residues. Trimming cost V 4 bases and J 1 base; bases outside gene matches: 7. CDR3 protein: CASSPPGGDSYEQYF. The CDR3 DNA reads TGCGCCAGCAGCCCACCGGGGGGAGATTCCTACGAGCAGTACTTC.

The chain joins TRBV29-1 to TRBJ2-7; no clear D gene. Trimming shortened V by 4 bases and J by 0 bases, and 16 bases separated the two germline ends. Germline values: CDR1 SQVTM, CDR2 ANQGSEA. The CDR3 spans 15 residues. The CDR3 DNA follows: TGCAGCGTTGTTTTGTGGCGACGGATCTCCTACGAGCAGTACTTC. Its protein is CSVVLWRRISYEQYF.

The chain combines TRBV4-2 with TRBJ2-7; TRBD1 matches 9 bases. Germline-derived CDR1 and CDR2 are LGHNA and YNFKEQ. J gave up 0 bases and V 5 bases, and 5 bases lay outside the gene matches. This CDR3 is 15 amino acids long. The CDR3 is CASSLDRGLSYEQYF. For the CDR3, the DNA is TGTGCCAGCAGCTTGGACAGGGGCCTCTCCTACGAGCAGTACTTC.

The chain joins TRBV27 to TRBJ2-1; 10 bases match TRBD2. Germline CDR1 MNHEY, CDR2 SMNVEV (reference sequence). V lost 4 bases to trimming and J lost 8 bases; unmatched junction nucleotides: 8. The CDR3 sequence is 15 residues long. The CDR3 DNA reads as TGTGCCAGCAGTTCTCCTAGCGGGAGCGGCGATGAGCAGTTCTTC. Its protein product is CASSSPSGSGDEQFF.

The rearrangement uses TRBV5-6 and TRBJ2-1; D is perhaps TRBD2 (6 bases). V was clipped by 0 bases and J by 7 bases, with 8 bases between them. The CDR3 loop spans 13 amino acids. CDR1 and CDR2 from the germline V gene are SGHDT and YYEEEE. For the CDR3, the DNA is TGTGCCAGCAGCTTGGGACTAGGAAATGAGCAGTTCTTC. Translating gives CASSLGLGNEQFF.

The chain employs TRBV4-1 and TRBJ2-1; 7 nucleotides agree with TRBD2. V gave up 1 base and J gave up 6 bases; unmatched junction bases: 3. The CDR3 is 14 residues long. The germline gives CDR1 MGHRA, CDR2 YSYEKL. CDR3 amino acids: CASSQGSGINEQFF. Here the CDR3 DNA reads TGCGCCAGCAGCCAAGGGAGCGGGATCAATGAGCAGTTCTTC.

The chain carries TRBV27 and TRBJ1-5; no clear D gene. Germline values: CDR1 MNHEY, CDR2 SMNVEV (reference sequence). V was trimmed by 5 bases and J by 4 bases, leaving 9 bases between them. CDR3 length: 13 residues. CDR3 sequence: CASSPWENQPQHF. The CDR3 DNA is TGTGCCAGCAGTCCCTGGGAGAATCAGCCCCAGCATTTT.

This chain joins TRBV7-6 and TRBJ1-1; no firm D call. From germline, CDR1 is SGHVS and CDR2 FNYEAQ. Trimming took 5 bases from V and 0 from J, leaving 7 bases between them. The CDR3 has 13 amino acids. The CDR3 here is CASSVVMNTEAFF. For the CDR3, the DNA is TGTGCCAGCAGCGTCGTCATGAACACTGAAGCTTTCTTT.

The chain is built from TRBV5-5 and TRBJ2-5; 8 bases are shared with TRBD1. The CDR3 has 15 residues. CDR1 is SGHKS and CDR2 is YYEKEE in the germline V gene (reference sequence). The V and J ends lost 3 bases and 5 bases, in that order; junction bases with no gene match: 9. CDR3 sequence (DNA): TGTGCCAGCAGCTCGGGACAGGCAATTAGGGAGACCCAGTACTTC. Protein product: CASSSGQAIRETQYF.

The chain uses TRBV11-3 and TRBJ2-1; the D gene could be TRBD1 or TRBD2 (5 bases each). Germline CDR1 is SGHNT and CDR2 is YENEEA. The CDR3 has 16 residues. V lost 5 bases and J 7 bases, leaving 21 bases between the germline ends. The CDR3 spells CASSPHSGRAPNEQFF. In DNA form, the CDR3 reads TGTGCCAGCAGCCCCCATTCGGGGCGAGCCCCAAATGAGCAGTTCTTC.

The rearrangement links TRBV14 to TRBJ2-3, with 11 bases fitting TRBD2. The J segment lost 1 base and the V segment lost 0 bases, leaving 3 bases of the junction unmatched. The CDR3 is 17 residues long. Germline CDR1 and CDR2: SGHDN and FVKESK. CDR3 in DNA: TGTGCCAGCAGCCAAGATATACTAGCGGGGGGCACAGATACGCAGTATTTT. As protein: CASSQDILAGGTDTQYF. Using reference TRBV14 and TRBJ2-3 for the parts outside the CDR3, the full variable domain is EAGVTQFPSHSVIEKGQTVTLRCDPISGHDNLYWYRRVMGKEIKFLLHFVKESKQDESGMPNNRFLAERTGGTYSTLKVQPAELEDSGVYFCASSQDILAGGTDTQYFGPGTRLTVL.

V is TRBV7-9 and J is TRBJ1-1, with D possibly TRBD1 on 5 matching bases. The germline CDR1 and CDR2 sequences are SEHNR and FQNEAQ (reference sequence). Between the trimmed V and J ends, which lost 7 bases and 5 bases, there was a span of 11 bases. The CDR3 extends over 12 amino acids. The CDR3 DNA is TGTGCCAGCAAGGGGACCGGGACTGAAGCTTTCTTT. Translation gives CASKGTGTEAFF.

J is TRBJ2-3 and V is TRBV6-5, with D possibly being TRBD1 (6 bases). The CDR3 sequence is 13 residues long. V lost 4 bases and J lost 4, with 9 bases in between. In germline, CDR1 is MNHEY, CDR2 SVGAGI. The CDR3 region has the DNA TGTGCCAGCAGTTTTGCAGGGGCAGATACGCAGTATTTT. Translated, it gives CASSFAGADTQYF.

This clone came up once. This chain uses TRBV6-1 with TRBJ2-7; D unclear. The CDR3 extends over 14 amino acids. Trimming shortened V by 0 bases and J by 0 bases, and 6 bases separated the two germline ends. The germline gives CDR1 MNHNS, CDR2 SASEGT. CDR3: CASSEAGFSYEQYF. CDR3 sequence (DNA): TGTGCCAGCAGTGAAGCAGGGTTCTCCTACGAGCAGTACTTC.

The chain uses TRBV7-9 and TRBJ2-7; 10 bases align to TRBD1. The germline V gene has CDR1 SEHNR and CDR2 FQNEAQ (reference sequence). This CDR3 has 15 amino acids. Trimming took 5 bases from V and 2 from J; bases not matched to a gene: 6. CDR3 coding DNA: TGTGCCAGCAGCACCCGGGACAGGGGTCCCTACGAGCAGTACTTC. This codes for CASSTRDRGPYEQYF. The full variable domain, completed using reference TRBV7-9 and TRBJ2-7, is DTGVSQNPRHKITKRGQNVTFRCDPISEHNRLYWYRQTLGQGPEFLTYFQNEAQLEKSRLLSDRFSAERPKGSFSTLEIQRTEQGDSAMYLCASSTRDRGPYEQYFGPGTRLTVT.